Detailed here is one TCR beta chain. The entry originates in a study of control samples from healthy donors and cancer patients. Only in-frame clones appear in the TCRdb table, and some are missing; sequencing was by immunoSEQ multiplex PCR. The repertoire consists of about 160,000 clones, with about 87% occurring once and the leading ten covering approximately 12%. This CDR3 has 11 amino acids. Deletions cut 5 bases from V and 8 bases from J, with 12 bases between. CDR1 and CDR2 from the germline V gene are DFQATT and SNEGSKA (reference sequence). The TCR comes from a man aged 25 to 45 in good health. The V call is TRBV20-1, the J call TRBJ1-1; D ambiguous. The source material was blood. The CDR3 region has the DNA TGCAGTGCTCCCGATCGAAGAGAAGCTTTCTTT. Translation gives CSAPDRREAFF.